Listed below are T cell receptor beta chains from one sample, sequenced in a study of response to subunit inactivated influenza vaccine. MiXCR was run by TCRdb on the RT-PCR reads, yielding one entry per CDR3 protein. The sample lists hundreds of thousands of distinct CDR3 sequences, roughly 18% seen once, with roughly a tenth in the top ten. Sequenced material: PBMCs from blood, taken roughly 5 days after vaccination. These TCRs come from a middle-aged man who received an inactivated influenza vaccine. Each CDR3 is given with its conserved first and last residue. Fields, in order: clone size, V gene, J gene, D gene, CDR3 protein, CDR3 DNA. A D gene is named only where the DNA matches it firmly. Rows give clone size only sometimes, using once, few, many, or a class for an expanded clone.

clone_size: .
v_call: TRBV11-2
j_call: TRBJ2-1
d_call: .
cdr3_aa: CASSLLGEGYEQFF
cdr3_nt: TGTGCCAGCAGCTTATTAGGGGAAGGGTATGAGCAGTTCTTC

clone_size: many
v_call: TRBV29-1
j_call: TRBJ2-1
d_call: .
cdr3_aa: CSVEGQNNEQFF
cdr3_nt: TGCAGCGTTGAAGGACAGAACAATGAGCAGTTCTTC

clone_size: .
v_call: TRBV15
j_call: TRBJ2-2
d_call: .
cdr3_aa: CATSRVGEAGLTGELFF
cdr3_nt: TGTGCCACCAGCAGAGTGGGCGAGGCGGGGTTGACCGGGGAGCTGTTTTTT

clone_size: .
v_call: TRBV5-1
j_call: TRBJ2-5
d_call: TRBD1
cdr3_aa: CASSEGQGWETQYF
cdr3_nt: TGCGCCAGCAGCGAAGGACAGGGGTGGGAGACCCAGTACTTC

clone_size: many
v_call: TRBV20-1
j_call: TRBJ2-1
d_call: TRBD2
cdr3_aa: CSAIGLAGSNEQFF
cdr3_nt: TGCAGTGCTATTGGACTAGCGGGTAGCAATGAGCAGTTCTTC

clone_size: .
v_call: TRBV4-3
j_call: TRBJ2-1
d_call: .
cdr3_aa: CASSQDSRGYNEQFF
cdr3_nt: TGCGCCAGCAGCCAAGATTCGCGAGGATACAATGAGCAGTTCTTC

clone_size: .
v_call: TRBV6-1
j_call: TRBJ2-7
d_call: .
cdr3_aa: CASTGPGLFSYEQYF
cdr3_nt: TGTGCCAGCACGGGCCCGGGACTTTTCTCCTACGAGCAGTACTTC

clone_size: few
v_call: TRBV20-1
j_call: TRBJ2-1
d_call: TRBD2
cdr3_aa: CSARDPSGAEDEQFF
cdr3_nt: TGCAGTGCTAGAGACCCCAGCGGGGCGGAGGATGAGCAGTTCTTC

clone_size: few
v_call: TRBV4-3
j_call: TRBJ2-5
d_call: TRBD2
cdr3_aa: CASSQFVASGRGETQYF
cdr3_nt: TGCGCCAGCAGCCAGTTCGTGGCTAGCGGGAGAGGGGAGACCCAGTACTTC

clone_size: .
v_call: TRBV27
j_call: TRBJ2-5
d_call: TRBD1
cdr3_aa: CASSHRGWRETQYF
cdr3_nt: TGTGCCAGCAGCCACAGGGGGTGGAGGGAGACCCAGTACTTC

clone_size: many
v_call: TRBV18
j_call: TRBJ2-1
d_call: .
cdr3_aa: CASSGDRNYNEQFF
cdr3_nt: TGTGCCAGCTCCGGGGACCGGAACTACAATGAGCAGTTCTTC

clone_size: few
v_call: TRBV27
j_call: TRBJ1-1
d_call: .
cdr3_aa: CASSAGQGRVAFF
cdr3_nt: TGTGCCAGCAGTGCGGGGCAGGGGAGGGTAGCTTTCTTT

clone_size: .
v_call: TRBV7-6
j_call: TRBJ1-5
d_call: .
cdr3_aa: CASSLDDGQPQHF
cdr3_nt: TGTGCCAGCAGCTTAGACGATGGTCAGCCCCAGCATTTT

clone_size: many
v_call: TRBV6-5
j_call: TRBJ2-7
d_call: .
cdr3_aa: CASSYGGPYEQYF
cdr3_nt: TGTGCCAGCAGTTACGGGGGGCCGTACGAGCAGTACTTC

clone_size: .
v_call: TRBV7-2
j_call: TRBJ2-7
d_call: TRBD1
cdr3_aa: CASSLYGQGAPNEQYF
cdr3_nt: TGTGCCAGCAGCTTATACGGACAGGGGGCTCCCAACGAGCAGTACTTC

clone_size: once
v_call: TRBV6-2/TRBV6-3
j_call: TRBJ1-4
d_call: .
cdr3_aa: CASSPQVLVEKLFF
cdr3_nt: TGTGCCAGCAGTCCACAGGTTCTTGTTGAAAAACTGTTTTTT

clone_size: few
v_call: TRBV11-2
j_call: TRBJ2-1
d_call: TRBD2
cdr3_aa: CASSAGLANYNEQFF
cdr3_nt: TGTGCCAGCAGCGCGGGACTAGCGAACTACAATGAGCAGTTCTTC

clone_size: few
v_call: TRBV20-1
j_call: TRBJ2-5
d_call: TRBD2
cdr3_aa: CSAPRIAGGLETQYF
cdr3_nt: TGCAGTGCCCCCCGGATAGCGGGAGGGTTAGAGACCCAGTACTTC

clone_size: .
v_call: TRBV20-1
j_call: TRBJ1-2
d_call: .
cdr3_aa: CSARDNSGYTF
cdr3_nt: TGCAGTGCTAGAGATAACAGTGGCTACACCTTC

clone_size: few
v_call: TRBV10-3
j_call: TRBJ2-5
d_call: TRBD2
cdr3_aa: CAISDDRLAGRETQYF
cdr3_nt: TGTGCCATCAGTGACGACCGACTAGCGGGCCGAGAGACCCAGTACTTC

clone_size: .
v_call: TRBV3-1
j_call: TRBJ2-5
d_call: .
cdr3_aa: CASSREVYQETQYF
cdr3_nt: TGTGCCAGCAGTCGCGAGGTGTACCAAGAGACCCAGTACTTC

clone_size: few
v_call: TRBV15
j_call: TRBJ2-1
d_call: .
cdr3_aa: CATSRDTYQFF
cdr3_nt: TGTGCCACCAGCAGAGATACCTACCAGTTCTTC

clone_size: .
v_call: TRBV7-8
j_call: TRBJ2-1
d_call: TRBD2
cdr3_aa: CASSLPSGTYNEQFF
cdr3_nt: TGTGCCAGCAGCCTGCCTAGCGGGACCTACAATGAGCAGTTCTTC

clone_size: few
v_call: TRBV6-5
j_call: TRBJ1-3
d_call: .
cdr3_aa: CASSYSVTAGNTIYF
cdr3_nt: TGTGCCAGCAGTTACTCGGTCACAGCTGGAAACACCATATATTTT

clone_size: .
v_call: TRBV12-3/TRBV12-4
j_call: TRBJ2-1
d_call: .
cdr3_aa: CASSSKHSEQFF
cdr3_nt: TGTGCCAGCAGTTCAAAACACTCAGAGCAGTTCTTC

clone_size: few
v_call: TRBV4-1
j_call: TRBJ1-1
d_call: .
cdr3_aa: CASSQSSRGNTEAFF
cdr3_nt: TGCGCCAGCAGCCAATCAAGCAGGGGGAACACTGAAGCTTTCTTT

clone_size: .
v_call: TRBV3-1
j_call: TRBJ2-7
d_call: .
cdr3_aa: CASSQAQGPTYEQYF
cdr3_nt: TGTGCCAGCAGCCAAGCTCAGGGGCCCACTTACGAGCAGTACTTC